Listed below are T cell receptor beta chains from one sample, sequenced in a study of blood T cell repertoires in COVID-19. TCRdb's copy holds only in-frame clones and misses some; the assay was immunoSEQ multiplex PCR. The sample has about 370,000 clones, about 90% seen once. Input material: peripheral blood. Receptors originate from a woman aged 25 to 39 with COVID-19, enrolled during active disease. The CDR3 runs from the conserved cysteine through the conserved F or W. The D gene is left open where the match is weak. Not all rows give a size; the values are once, few, many and, for expanded clones, a class.

D gene	clone size	V gene	J gene	CDR3 protein	CDR3 DNA
NA	NA	TRBV18	TRBJ1-4	CASSPRQSNEKLFF	TGTGCCAGCTCACCTAGACAGTCTAATGAAAAACTGTTTTTT
TRBD2	once	TRBV29-1	TRBJ2-7	CSVTSGSYEQYF	TGCAGCGTAACTAGCGGCTCCTACGAGCAGTACTTC
TRBD2	NA	TRBV11-2	TRBJ2-5	CASSFGTSGGAFQETQYF	TGTGCCAGCAGCTTCGGGACTAGCGGGGGGGCGTTCCAAGAGACCCAGTACTTC
NA	NA	TRBV19	TRBJ1-6	CASSITDSPLHF	TGTGCCAGTAGTATCACGGATTCACCCCTCCACTTT
TRBD1	NA	TRBV14	TRBJ1-1	CASSHRRGTGGTEAFF	TGTGCCAGCAGCCATCGGAGGGGGACAGGAGGGACTGAAGCTTTCTTT
NA	few	TRBV7-2	TRBJ2-1	CASSLAAGSGYNEQFF	TGTGCCAGCAGCTTAGCAGCAGGGTCCGGCTACAATGAGCAGTTCTTC
TRBD1	NA	TRBV7-9	TRBJ1-2	CASSPSDRVEGYTF	TGTGCCAGCAGCCCCTCAGACAGGGTGGAGGGCTACACCTTC
NA	NA	TRBV13	TRBJ2-3	CASSLVRGQGLADTQYF	TGTGCCAGCAGCTTAGTGCGTGGGCAGGGTCTGGCCGATACGCAGTATTTT
TRBD1	NA	TRBV7-8	TRBJ2-1	CASSYGQGYEQFF	TGTGCCAGCAGCTACGGACAGGGCTATGAGCAGTTCTTC
TRBD2	NA	TRBV28	TRBJ2-3	CASSERDLNTQYF	TGTGCCAGCTCTGAGCGGGACCTTAATACGCAGTATTTT
TRBD1	NA	TRBV19	TRBJ1-6	CASTSTGGWSPLHF	TGTGCCAGTACAAGCACAGGGGGCTGGTCACCCCTCCACTTT
NA	NA	TRBV7-2	TRBJ2-4	CASSLGPQGGGNIQYF	TGTGCCAGCAGCTTAGGACCACAGGGTGGCGGAAACATTCAGTACTTC
NA	NA	TRBV2	TRBJ2-1	CASVRDSYNEQFF	TGTGCCAGCGTCCGGGACTCCTACAATGAGCAGTTCTTC
TRBD1	NA	TRBV3-1/TRBV3-2	TRBJ2-2	CASSQEGAGDRGTGELFF	TGTGCCAGCAGCCAAGAAGGGGCTGGGGACAGGGGTACCGGGGAGCTGTTTTTT
NA	NA	TRBV11-3	TRBJ1-6	CASSPSFGGFNSPLHF	TGTGCCAGCAGCCCTTCCTTTGGGGGCTTTAATTCACCCCTCCACTTT
NA	NA	TRBV19	TRBJ2-3	CASTPRGSGTDTQYF	TGTGCCAGTACCCCCAGGGGCTCGGGCACAGATACGCAGTATTTT
TRBD2	NA	TRBV6-6	TRBJ2-1	CASRTSGPGHEQFF	TGTGCCAGCCGTACTAGCGGACCGGGACATGAGCAGTTCTTC
TRBD1	NA	TRBV19	TRBJ1-3	CASSITGGSSGNTIYF	TGTGCCAGTAGTATAACAGGGGGTAGCTCTGGAAACACCATATATTTT
TRBD2	NA	TRBV9	TRBJ2-1	CASSARFSGRAWGNEQFF	TGTGCCAGCAGCGCCAGATTTAGCGGGAGGGCTTGGGGCAATGAGCAGTTCTTC
TRBD2	NA	TRBV7-8	TRBJ2-1	CASLLAGLLDEQFF	TGTGCCAGCCTCCTAGCGGGGTTATTGGATGAGCAGTTCTTC
NA	NA	TRBV25-1	TRBJ1-1	CASSKGENTEAFF	TGTGCCAGCAGTAAGGGGGAGAACACTGAAGCTTTCTTT
NA	NA	TRBV10-3	TRBJ2-1	CAHGGGVVIDEQFF	TGTGCCCACGGAGGGGGGGTTGTCATTGATGAGCAGTTCTTC
TRBD2	NA	TRBV4-3	TRBJ2-3	CASSQGLAGASPTDTQYF	TGCGCCAGCAGCCAGGGACTAGCGGGGGCCTCCCCCACAGATACGCAGTATTTT
NA	NA	TRBV15	TRBJ1-6	CATSRGFGVYNSPLHF	TGTGCCACCAGCAGAGGGTTCGGGGTCTATAATTCACCCCTCCACTTT
TRBD2	NA	TRBV6-2/TRBV6-3	TRBJ2-7	CASTPWGLAGDSYEQYF	TGTGCCAGCACCCCCTGGGGACTAGCGGGGGACTCCTACGAGCAGTACTTC
NA	NA	TRBV6-1	TRBJ1-6	CASSEIGWGGIDSPLHF	TGTGCCAGCAGTGAAATTGGTTGGGGGGGCATAGATTCACCCCTCCACTTT
TRBD1	few	TRBV5-3	TRBJ1-5	CASTDRVDNQPQHF	TGTGCCAGTACGGACAGGGTGGATAATCAGCCCCAGCATTTT
TRBD2	once	TRBV4-1	TRBJ2-2	CASSQDIAGGVTGELFF	TGCGCCAGCAGCCAAGACATAGCGGGAGGGGTGACCGGGGAGCTGTTTTTT
NA	NA	TRBV6-5	TRBJ2-2	CASSNADTGELFF	TGTGCCAGCAGTAACGCGGACACCGGGGAGCTGTTTTTT
TRBD1	NA	TRBV19	TRBJ1-2	CASSIDGTGTYGYTF	TGTGCCAGTAGTATAGACGGGACAGGGACCTATGGCTACACCTTC
NA	NA	TRBV5-1	TRBJ2-1	CASSSGISSSYNEQFF	TGCGCCAGCAGCTCGGGGATTAGTAGCTCCTACAATGAGCAGTTCTTC
TRBD2	NA	TRBV27	TRBJ2-7	CASSLRGAYEQYF	TGTGCCAGCAGTTTACGGGGGGCCTACGAGCAGTACTTC
NA	NA	TRBV15	TRBJ1-4	CATRSLTNEKLFF	TGTGCCACCAGGTCACTAACTAATGAAAAACTGTTTTTT
NA	many	TRBV6-1	TRBJ1-1	CASSESPEMMNTEAFF	TGTGCCAGCAGTGAATCACCTGAGATGATGAACACTGAAGCTTTCTTT
TRBD1	NA	TRBV6-5	TRBJ2-5	CASRQGAETQYF	TGTGCCAGCAGACAGGGGGCAGAGACCCAGTACTTC
NA	NA	TRBV19	TRBJ1-2	CASRQFDGYTF	TGTGCCAGTAGACAGTTTGATGGCTACACCTTC
TRBD1	NA	TRBV7-9	TRBJ1-4	CASSHGTGDEKLFF	TGTGCCAGCAGCCACGGGACAGGGGACGAAAAACTGTTTTTT
NA	few	TRBV7-9	TRBJ1-1	CASSLRSSEAFF	TGTGCCAGCAGCTTACGGTCTTCTGAAGCTTTCTTT
NA	NA	TRBV29-1	TRBJ1-1	CSVKNSSWGPAEAFF	TGCAGCGTGAAAAACTCTTCGTGGGGGCCCGCTGAAGCTTTCTTT
NA	NA	TRBV6-1	TRBJ1-5	CASSDPWGSNQPQHF	TGTGCCAGCAGTGATCCTTGGGGCAGCAATCAGCCCCAGCATTTT
TRBD1	NA	TRBV18	TRBJ1-5	CASSGTVPRGDQPQHF	TGTGCCAGCTCAGGGACAGTCCCACGAGGGGATCAGCCCCAGCATTTT
NA	NA	TRBV7-2	TRBJ2-2	CASSLALANTGELFF	TGTGCCAGCAGCTTAGCCCTAGCGAACACCGGGGAGCTGTTTTTT
NA	NA	TRBV5-4	TRBJ2-1	CASTRLRDPYNEQFF	TGTGCCAGCACCCGGCTCAGGGATCCCTACAATGAGCAGTTCTTC
NA	NA	TRBV19	TRBJ2-4	CASSGGGIFDIQYF	TGTGCCAGTAGCGGGGGTGGGATTTTTGACATTCAGTACTTC
NA	NA	TRBV6-5	TRBJ1-1	CASSRGALNTEAFF	TGTGCCAGCTCCCGCGGGGCATTGAACACTGAAGCTTTCTTT
NA	once	TRBV9	TRBJ2-1	CASGLRGEQFF	TGTGCCAGTGGCCTTCGTGGTGAGCAGTTCTTC
TRBD2	NA	TRBV19	TRBJ2-1	CATSSGSPRYNEQFF	TGTGCCACCTCTAGCGGGTCTCCCCGGTACAATGAGCAGTTCTTC
TRBD1	NA	TRBV7-2	TRBJ1-2	CASSLPGQGSGYTF	TGTGCCAGCAGCTTGCCGGGACAGGGGAGTGGCTACACCTTC
NA	NA	TRBV5-4	TRBJ2-7	CASSLAGGLSYEQYF	TGTGCCAGCAGCTTGGCGGGGGGCCTCTCCTACGAGCAGTACTTC
TRBD1	NA	TRBV7-9	TRBJ1-4	CASSFNGQATNEKLFF	TGTGCCAGCAGCTTCAACGGACAGGCCACTAATGAAAAACTGTTTTTT
NA	once	TRBV6-5	TRBJ1-1	CASSYGGADTEAFF	TGTGCCAGCAGTTACGGGGGCGCGGACACTGAAGCTTTCTTT
NA	NA	TRBV12-3/TRBV12-4	TRBJ2-5	CASKVAEQETQYF	TGTGCCAGCAAAGTAGCGGAGCAAGAGACCCAGTACTTC
NA	NA	TRBV5-1	TRBJ1-6	CASSLGPRSAGSYNSPLHF	TGCGCCAGCAGCTTAGGACCTCGATCGGCGGGCTCCTATAATTCACCCCTCCACTTT